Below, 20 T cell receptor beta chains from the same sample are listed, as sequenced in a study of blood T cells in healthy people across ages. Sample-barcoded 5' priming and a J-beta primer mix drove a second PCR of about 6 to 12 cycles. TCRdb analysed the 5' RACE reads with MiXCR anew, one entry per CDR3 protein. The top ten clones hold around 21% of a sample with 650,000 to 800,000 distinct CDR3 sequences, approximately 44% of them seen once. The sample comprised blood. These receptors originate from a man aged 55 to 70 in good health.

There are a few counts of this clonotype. The DNA for the CDR3 is TGTGCCAGCAGCTTGGCAGGGAAGAACTATGGCTACACCTTC. Its protein is CASSLAGKNYGYTF. The chain uses TRBV5-6 and TRBJ1-2; weak D call: TRBD1 (5 bases). This CDR3 comprises 14 residues. The germline V gene encodes CDR1 SGHDT and CDR2 YYEEEE. Trimming pared 0 bases from V and 2 bases from J, leaving 8 bases between.

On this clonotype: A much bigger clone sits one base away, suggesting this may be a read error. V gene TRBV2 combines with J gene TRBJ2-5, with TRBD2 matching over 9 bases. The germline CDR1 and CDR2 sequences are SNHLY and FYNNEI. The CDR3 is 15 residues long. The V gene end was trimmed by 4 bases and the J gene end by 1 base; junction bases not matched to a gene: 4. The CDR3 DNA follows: TGTGCCAGCAGTGTATCTAGCGGGACCCAAGAGACCCAGTACTTC. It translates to CASSVSSGTQETQYF.

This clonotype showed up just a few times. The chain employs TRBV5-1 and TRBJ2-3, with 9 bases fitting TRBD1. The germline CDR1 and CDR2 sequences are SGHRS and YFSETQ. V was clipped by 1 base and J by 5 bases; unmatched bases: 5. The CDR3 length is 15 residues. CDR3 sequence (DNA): TGCGCCAGCAGCTTGACGGGACAGGGTAAAGATACGCAGTATTTT. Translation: CASSLTGQGKDTQYF.

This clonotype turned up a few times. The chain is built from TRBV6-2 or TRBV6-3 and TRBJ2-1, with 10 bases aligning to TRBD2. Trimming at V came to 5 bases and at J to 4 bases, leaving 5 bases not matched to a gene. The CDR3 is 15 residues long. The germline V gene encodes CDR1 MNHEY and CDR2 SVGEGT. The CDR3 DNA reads TGTGCCAGCAGTCGTAGCGGGGGGCTGTACAATGAGCAGTTCTTC. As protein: CASSRSGGLYNEQFF.

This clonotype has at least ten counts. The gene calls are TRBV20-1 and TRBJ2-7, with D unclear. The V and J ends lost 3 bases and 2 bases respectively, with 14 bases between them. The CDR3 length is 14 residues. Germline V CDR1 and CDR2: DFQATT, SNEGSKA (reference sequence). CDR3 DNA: TGCAGTGCTAGTCTCCTAACTCGGGCCTACGAGCAGTACTTC. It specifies CSASLLTRAYEQYF.

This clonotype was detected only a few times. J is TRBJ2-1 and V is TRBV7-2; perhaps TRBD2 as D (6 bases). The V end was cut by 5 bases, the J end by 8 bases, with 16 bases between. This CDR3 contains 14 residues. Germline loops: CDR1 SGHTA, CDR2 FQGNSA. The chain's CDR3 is CASSLKTSSHEQFF. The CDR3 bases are TGTGCCAGCAGCCTAAAGACTAGTTCCCATGAGCAGTTCTTC.

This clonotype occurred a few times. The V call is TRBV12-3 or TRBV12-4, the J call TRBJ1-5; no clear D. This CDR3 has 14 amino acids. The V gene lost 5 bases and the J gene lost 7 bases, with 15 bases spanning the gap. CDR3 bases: TGTGCCAGCAGTGCTGATGGGTTACGACAGCCCCAGCATTTT. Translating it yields CASSADGLRQPQHF.

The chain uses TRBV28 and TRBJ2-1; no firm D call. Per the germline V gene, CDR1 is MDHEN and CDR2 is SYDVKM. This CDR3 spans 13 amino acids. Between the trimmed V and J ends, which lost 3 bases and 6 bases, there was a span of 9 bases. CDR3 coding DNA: TGTGCCAGCAGTTTGCCCCGGCTCAATGAGCAGTTCTTC. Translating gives CASSLPRLNEQFF.

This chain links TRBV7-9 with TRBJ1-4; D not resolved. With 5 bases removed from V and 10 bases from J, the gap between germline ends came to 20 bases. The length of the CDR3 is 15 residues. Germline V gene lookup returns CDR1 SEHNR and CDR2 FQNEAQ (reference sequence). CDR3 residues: CASSLDGRTLGKLFF. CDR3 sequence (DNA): TGTGCCAGCAGCCTCGACGGACGGACGCTTGGAAAACTGTTTTTT.

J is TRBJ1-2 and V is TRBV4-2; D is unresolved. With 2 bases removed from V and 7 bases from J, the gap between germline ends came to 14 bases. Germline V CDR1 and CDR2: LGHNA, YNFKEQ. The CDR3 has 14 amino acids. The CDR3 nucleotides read TGTGCCAGCAGCCAACCCGAGGGCTTAGGTGGCTACACCTTC. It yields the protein CASSQPEGLGGYTF.

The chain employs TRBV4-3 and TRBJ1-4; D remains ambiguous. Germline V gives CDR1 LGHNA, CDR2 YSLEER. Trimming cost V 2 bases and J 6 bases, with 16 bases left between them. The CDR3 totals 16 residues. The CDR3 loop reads CASSQITPNPDEKLFF. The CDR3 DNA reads TGCGCCAGCAGCCAAATTACCCCCAATCCGGATGAAAAACTGTTTTTT.

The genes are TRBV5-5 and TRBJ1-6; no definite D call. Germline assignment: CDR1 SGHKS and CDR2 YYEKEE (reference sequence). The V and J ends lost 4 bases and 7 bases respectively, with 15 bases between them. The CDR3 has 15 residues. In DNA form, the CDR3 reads TGTGCCAGCAGCGATCAAATCCAGAGCAATTCACCCCTCCACTTT. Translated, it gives CASSDQIQSNSPLHF.

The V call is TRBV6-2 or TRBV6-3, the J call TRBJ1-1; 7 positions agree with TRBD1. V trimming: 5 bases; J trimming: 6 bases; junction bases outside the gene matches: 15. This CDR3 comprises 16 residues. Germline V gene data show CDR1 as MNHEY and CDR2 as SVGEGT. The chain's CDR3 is CASSPGTGPGGSEAFF. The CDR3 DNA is TGTGCCAGCAGTCCGGGGACCGGGCCAGGGGGATCTGAAGCTTTCTTT.

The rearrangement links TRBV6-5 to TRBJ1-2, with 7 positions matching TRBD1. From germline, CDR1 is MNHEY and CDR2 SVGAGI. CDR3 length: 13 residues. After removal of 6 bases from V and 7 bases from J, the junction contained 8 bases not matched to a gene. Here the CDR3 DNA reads TGTGCCAGCAGAGGGGACAGAAAGCTTGGCTACACCTTC. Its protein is CASRGDRKLGYTF.

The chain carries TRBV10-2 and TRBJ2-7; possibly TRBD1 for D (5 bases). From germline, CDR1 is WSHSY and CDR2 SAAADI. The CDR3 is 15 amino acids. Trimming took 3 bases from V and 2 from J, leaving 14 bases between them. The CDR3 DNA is TGCGCCAGCAGTGACGTAGGACAAACTCCCTACGAGCAGTACTTC. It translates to CASSDVGQTPYEQYF.

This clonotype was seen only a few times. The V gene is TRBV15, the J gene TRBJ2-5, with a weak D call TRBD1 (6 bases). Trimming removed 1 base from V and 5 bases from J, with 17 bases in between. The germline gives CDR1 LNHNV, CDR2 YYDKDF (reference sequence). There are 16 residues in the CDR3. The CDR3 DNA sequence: TGTGCCACCAGCAGAGTCCTAGGGGGTGGCTGGGAGACCCAGTACTTC. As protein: CATSRVLGGGWETQYF.

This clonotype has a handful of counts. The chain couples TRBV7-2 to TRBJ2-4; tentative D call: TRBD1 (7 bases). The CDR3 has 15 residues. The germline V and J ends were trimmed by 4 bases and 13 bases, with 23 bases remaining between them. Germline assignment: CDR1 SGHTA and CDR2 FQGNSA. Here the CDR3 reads CASSSRQGGNNEQYF. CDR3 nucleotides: TGTGCCAGCAGCTCTCGACAGGGAGGAAACAATGAGCAGTACTTC. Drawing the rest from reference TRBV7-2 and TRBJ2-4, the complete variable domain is GAGVSQSPSNKVTEKGKDVELRCDPISGHTALYWYRQSLGQGLEFLIYFQGNSAPDKSGLPSDRFSAERTGGSVSTLTIQRTQQEDSAVYLCASSSRQGGNNEQYFGAGTRLSVL.

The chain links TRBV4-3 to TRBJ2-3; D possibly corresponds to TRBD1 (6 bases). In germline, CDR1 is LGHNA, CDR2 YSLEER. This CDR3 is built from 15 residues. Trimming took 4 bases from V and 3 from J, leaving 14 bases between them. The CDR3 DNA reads TGCGCCAGCAGCCGCCGGAGAGGGGGTACAGATACGCAGTATTTT. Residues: CASSRRRGGTDTQYF.

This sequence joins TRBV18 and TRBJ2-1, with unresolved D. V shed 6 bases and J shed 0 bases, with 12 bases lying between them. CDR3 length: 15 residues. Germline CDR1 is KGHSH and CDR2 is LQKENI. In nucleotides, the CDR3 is TGTGCCAGCTCTTCTAACAGCTACTCCTACAATGAGCAGTTCTTC. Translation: CASSSNSYSYNEQFF.

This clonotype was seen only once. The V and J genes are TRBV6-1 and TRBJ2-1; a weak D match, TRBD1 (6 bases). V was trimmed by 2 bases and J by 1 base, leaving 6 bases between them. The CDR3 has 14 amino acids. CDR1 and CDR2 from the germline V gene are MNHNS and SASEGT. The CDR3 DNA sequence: TGTGCCAGCAGTGAAACAGGGTCCTACAATGAGCAGTTCTTC. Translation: CASSETGSYNEQFF.